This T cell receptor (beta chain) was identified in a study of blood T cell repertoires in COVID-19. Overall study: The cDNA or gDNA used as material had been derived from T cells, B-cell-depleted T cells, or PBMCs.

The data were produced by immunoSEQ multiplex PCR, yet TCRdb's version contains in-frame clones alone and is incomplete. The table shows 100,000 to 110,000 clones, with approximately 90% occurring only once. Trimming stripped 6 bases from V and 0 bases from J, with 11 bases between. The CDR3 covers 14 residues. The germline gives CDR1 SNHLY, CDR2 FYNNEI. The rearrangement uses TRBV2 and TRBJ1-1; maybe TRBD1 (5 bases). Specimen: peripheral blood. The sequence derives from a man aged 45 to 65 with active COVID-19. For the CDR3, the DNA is TGTGCCAGCAGGAGGACACTTATGAACACTGAAGCTTTCTTT. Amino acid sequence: CASRRTLMNTEAFF.